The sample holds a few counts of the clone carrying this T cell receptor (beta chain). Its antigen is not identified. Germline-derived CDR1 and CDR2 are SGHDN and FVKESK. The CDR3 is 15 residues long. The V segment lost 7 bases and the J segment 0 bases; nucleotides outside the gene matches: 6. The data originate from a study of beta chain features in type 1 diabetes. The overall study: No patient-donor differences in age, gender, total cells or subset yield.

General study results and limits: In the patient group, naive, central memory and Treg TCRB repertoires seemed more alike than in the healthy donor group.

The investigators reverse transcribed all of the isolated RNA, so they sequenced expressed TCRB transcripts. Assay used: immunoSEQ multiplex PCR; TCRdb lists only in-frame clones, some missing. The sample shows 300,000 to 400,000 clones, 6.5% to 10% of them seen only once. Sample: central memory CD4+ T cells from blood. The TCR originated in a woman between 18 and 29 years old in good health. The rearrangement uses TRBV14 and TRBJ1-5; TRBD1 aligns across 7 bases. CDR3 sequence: CASNSGQVSNQPQHF. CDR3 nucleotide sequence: TGTGCCAGCAACTCAGGACAGGTTAGCAATCAGCCCCAGCATTTT. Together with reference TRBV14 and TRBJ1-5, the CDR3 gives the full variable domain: EAGVTQFPSHSVIEKGQTVTLRCDPISGHDNLYWYRRVMGKEIKFLLHFVKESKQDESGMPNNRFLAERTGGTYSTLKVQPAELEDSGVYFCASNSGQVSNQPQHFGDGTRLSIL.